These 20 T cell receptor beta chains came from one sample sequenced in a study of cytomegalovirus exposure and HLA in healthy donors. PCR was performed using 60 Vbeta and 13 Jbeta primers. Only in-frame clones appear in the TCRdb table, and some are missing; sequencing was by immunoSEQ multiplex PCR. This table holds about 180,000 clones, 76% found once. The sequenced material came from PBMCs. These receptors were obtained from a man between 18 and 35 years old in good health and CMV-seronegative.

The gene calls are TRBV19 and TRBJ1-5, with 9 bases matching TRBD1. There are 12 residues in the CDR3. The germline CDR1 and CDR2 sequences are LNHDA and SQIVND (reference sequence). Trimming removed 8 bases from V and 10 bases from J; junction bases left unmatched: 6. DNA of the CDR3: TGTGCCAGTCGGACAGGGGATCGACCCCAGCATTTT. Translating gives CASRTGDRPQHF.

In this sample, this clone turned up once. The genes are TRBV5-1 and TRBJ2-2; possible D gene TRBD1, 5 bases. Germline values: CDR1 SGHRS, CDR2 YFSETQ. V was clipped by 0 bases and J by 4 bases, with 7 bases between them. The CDR3 is made up of 14 amino acids. CDR3 sequence reads: CASSLGGSTGELFF. DNA for the CDR3: TGCGCCAGCAGCTTGGGGGGCAGCACCGGGGAGCTGTTTTTT.

Remarks on this clone: A junction end diverges from the germline sequence, so it may reflect a read error. The rearrangement links TRBV5-4 to TRBJ1-1, with a possible D match to TRBD1 (5 bases). CDR1 is SGHNT and CDR2 is YYREEE in the germline V gene (reference sequence). The CDR3 extends over 13 amino acids. CDR3 protein: CASSLTDNTEAFF. CDR3 DNA: TGTGCCAGCAGCTTGACGGACAACACTGAAGCCTTCTTT.

The rearrangement links TRBV5-4 to TRBJ2-3; 9 positions agree with TRBD2. V lost 5 bases, J lost 0 bases, and 10 bases stayed unmatched. This CDR3 spans 17 amino acids. The V gene's germline CDR1 is SGHNT and CDR2 YYREEE (reference sequence). The DNA of the CDR3 is TGTGCCAGCAGATATCTAGCGGGAACATCGAGCACAGATACGCAGTATTTT. This encodes CASRYLAGTSSTDTQYF. The whole variable domain, filled in from reference TRBV5-4 and TRBJ2-3, reads ETGVTQSPTHLIKTRGQQVTLRCSSQSGHNTVSWYQQALGQGPQFIFQYYREEENGRGNFPPRFSGLQFPNYSSELNVNALELDDSALYLCASRYLAGTSSTDTQYFGPGTRLTVL.

The genes are TRBV28 and TRBJ2-3, with TRBD1 matching 7 bases. The CDR3 length is 17 residues. Germline V gives CDR1 MDHEN, CDR2 SYDVKM. The V and J ends lost 2 bases and 1 base, in that order; junction bases with no gene match: 9. CDR3 region: CASSLPRQGDRTDTQYF. The DNA of the CDR3 is TGTGCCAGCAGTTTACCTCGACAGGGAGATCGCACAGATACGCAGTATTTT. Variable domain in full (rest from reference TRBV28 and TRBJ2-3): DVKVTQSSRYLVKRTGEKVFLECVQDMDHENMFWYRQDPGLGLRLIYFSYDVKMKEKGDIPEGYSVSREKKERFSLILESASTNQTSMYLCASSLPRQGDRTDTQYFGPGTRLTVL.

Details on this clone: Other DNA variants within this sample encode the same CDR3. This chain joins TRBV19 and TRBJ1-5; D is ambiguous. V gave up 3 bases and J gave up 0 bases, with 6 bases separating them. Germline V gene data show CDR1 as LNHDA and CDR2 as SQIVND (reference sequence). The CDR3 length is 14 residues. The CDR3 DNA sequence: TGTGCCAGTAGTATCCGGGATAGCAATCAGCCCCAGCATTTT. Encoded protein: CASSIRDSNQPQHF.

The chain recombines TRBV9 with TRBJ2-6; the D gene is possibly TRBD1 (5 bases). This CDR3 region has 17 residues. V was trimmed by 5 bases and J by 0 bases, leaving 15 bases between them. Germline CDR1 is SGDLS and CDR2 is YYNGEE. CDR3 amino acids: CASRGRDSSSGANVLTF. The CDR3 nucleotides read TGTGCCAGCAGGGGCAGGGATTCGAGCTCTGGGGCCAACGTCCTGACTTTC.

The gene calls are TRBV25-1 and TRBJ2-7, with unresolved D. Germline CDR1 is MGHDK and CDR2 is SYGVNS. The ends were cut back, 2 bases at V and 5 bases at J, with 7 bases in the middle. CDR3 length equals 12 residues. As DNA, the CDR3 is TGTGCCAGCAGTGAAATCCCCGACGAGCAGTACTTC. Its translation is CASSEIPDEQYF.

The chain employs TRBV5-1 and TRBJ2-2; 8 nucleotides line up with TRBD1. The CDR3 has 15 amino acids. Germline V lookup: CDR1 SGHRS, CDR2 YFSETQ. Unmatched junction bases numbered 3, after V lost 2 bases and J lost 3 bases. CDR3 region: CASSFQDRDTGELFF. In DNA, the CDR3 is TGCGCCAGCAGCTTCCAGGACAGGGACACCGGGGAGCTGTTTTTT.

The chain is built from TRBV10-2 and TRBJ1-5; D is unresolved. V shed 4 bases and J shed 5 bases, with 9 bases lying between them. The length of the CDR3 is 13 residues. CDR1 is WSHSY and CDR2 is SAAADI in the germline V gene. The CDR3 region is CASSADSYQPQHF. CDR3 sequence (DNA): TGCGCCAGCAGTGCAGATTCGTATCAGCCCCAGCATTTT.

The chain uses TRBV6-6 and TRBJ1-5; TRBD1 is a possible D gene (6 bases). The germline V gene has CDR1 MNHNY and CDR2 SVGAGI (reference sequence). V shed 5 bases and J shed 0 bases, with 14 bases lying between them. The CDR3 is 16 residues long. The CDR3 protein is CASSTDRTHSNQPQHF. CDR3 coding DNA: TGTGCCAGCAGTACCGACAGGACTCATAGCAATCAGCCCCAGCATTTT.

The chain carries TRBV5-1 and TRBJ1-6; 7 nucleotides match TRBD1. V lost 3 bases and J lost 10; bases outside the gene matches: 7. This CDR3 has 14 amino acids. Germline V gene sequence: CDR1 SGHRS, CDR2 YFSETQ. CDR3 sequence reads: CASSWGTDRSPLHF. In DNA form, the CDR3 reads TGCGCCAGCAGCTGGGGGACAGATAGGTCACCCCTCCACTTT. The full variable domain, in which reference TRBV5-1 and TRBJ1-6 provide the parts outside the CDR3, is KAGVTQTPRYLIKTRGQQVTLSCSPISGHRSVSWYQQTPGQGLQFLFEYFSETQRNKGNFPGRFSGRQFSNSRSEMNVSTLELGDSALYLCASSWGTDRSPLHFGNGTRLTVT.

The genes are TRBV6-1 and TRBJ2-6, with 8 bases identical to TRBD2. The CDR3 has 16 amino acids. The V gene's germline CDR1 is MNHNS and CDR2 SASEGT. With V trimmed by 2 bases and J by 4 bases, 4 bases remained unmatched. As DNA, the CDR3 is TGTGCCAGCAGTGAACACAGCGGGAGAGGGGCCAACGTCCTGACTTTC. Translated: CASSEHSGRGANVLTF.

This clone was observed a few times. The genes are TRBV5-1 and TRBJ2-5, with a possible D match to TRBD2 (5 bases). Looked up from germline, CDR1 is SGHRS and CDR2 is YFSETQ. With 4 bases removed from V and 1 base from J, the gap between germline ends came to 23 bases. The length of the CDR3 is 18 residues. The CDR3 spells CASSPTGWSGNSQETQYF. CDR3 DNA: TGCGCCAGCAGCCCTACCGGATGGAGCGGTAACTCCCAAGAGACCCAGTACTTC.

This clone was seen only once. The rearrangement uses TRBV18 and TRBJ1-1; D unclear. CDR1 is KGHSH, CDR2 LQKENI, per germline. V was shortened by 2 bases and J by 2 bases, with 6 bases between the two germline ends. This CDR3 comprises 13 residues. The CDR3 DNA follows: TGTGCCAGCTCACCAGGGCTAAACACTGAAGCTTTCTTT. Protein product: CASSPGLNTEAFF. Based on the CDR3 plus reference TRBV18 and TRBJ1-1, the full variable domain is NAGVMQNPRHLVRRRGQEARLRCSPMKGHSHVYWYRQLPEEGLKFMVYLQKENIIDESGMPKERFSAEFPKEGPSILRIQQVVRGDSAAYFCASSPGLNTEAFFGQGTRLTVV.

In this sample, this clone turned up a few times. The chain employs TRBV4-2 and TRBJ1-5; tentatively, D is TRBD1 (5 bases). CDR1 is LGHNA and CDR2 is YNFKEQ in the germline V gene. Trimming took 0 bases from V and 7 from J, leaving 10 bases between them. The CDR3 is 14 residues long. CDR3 sequence: CASSQETGPQPQHF. In DNA form, the CDR3 reads TGTGCCAGCAGCCAAGAAACAGGTCCACAGCCCCAGCATTTT.

The rearrangement joins TRBV23-1 to TRBJ2-3, with 9 bases fitting TRBD1. TRBV23-1 is given ORF status, its function remaining uncertain. The CDR3 loop spans 18 amino acids. The V segment lost 7 bases and the J segment 0 bases; nucleotides outside the gene matches: 14. CDR3 DNA: TGCGCCAGCAACATACCGCTTCGACAGGGGGTTAGCACAGATACGCAGTATTTT. Encoded protein: CASNIPLRQGVSTDTQYF.

The chain links TRBV28 to TRBJ2-1; D is possibly TRBD1 (5 bases). CDR3 size: 13 residues. The V gene's germline CDR1 is MDHEN and CDR2 SYDVKM. V was trimmed by 2 bases and J by 5 bases, leaving 7 bases between them. The CDR3: CASSLQGDNEQFF. The CDR3 DNA is TGTGCCAGCAGTTTACAGGGTGACAATGAGCAGTTCTTC.

The CDR3 region has the DNA TGTGCCAGCAGCTCGACAGGGGCCGGGTCTTTCTTT. Encoded protein: CASSSTGAGSFF. V is TRBV5-4 and J is TRBJ1-1; 8 nucleotides match TRBD1. J lost 12 bases, V lost 3 bases, and 7 bases had no gene match. The CDR3 extends over 12 amino acids. Germline lookup yields CDR1 SGHNT and CDR2 YYREEE (reference sequence).

The chain combines TRBV6-6 with TRBJ2-4; 10 positions agree with TRBD1. The length of the CDR3 is 15 residues. Germline assignment: CDR1 MNHNY and CDR2 SVGAGI (reference sequence). Germline trimming cut 6 bases from V and 3 bases from J; bases unmatched to any gene: 5. In DNA, the CDR3 is TGTGCCAGCAGCCCAGGACAGGGGGGCAAAAACATTCAGTACTTC. Its translation is CASSPGQGGKNIQYF.